The 31 T cell receptor beta chains listed next were all sequenced from one sample in a study of human T cells and chemical hapten exposure. Time point defined: patch test 1, 2 weeks after DPC sensitization. Treatment: therapeutic diphenylcyclopropenone sensitization with weekly scalp DPC. MiXCR was run by TCRdb on the RACE reads, yielding one entry per CDR3 protein. The table has some 350,000 distinct CDR3 sequences, approximately 6.3% seen once. The material was whole blood, obtained in connection with sensitization to the hapten diphenylcyclopropenone (DPC). The receptor set was obtained from a woman aged 18 to 35 with alopecia areata. Some clones in this sample may be carry-over from other donors' samples.

This clonotype was counted a few times. The chain joins TRBV6-5 to TRBJ1-2, with TRBD1 matching over 7 bases. This CDR3 region has 15 residues. The V segment lost 0 bases and the J segment 3 bases; nucleotides outside the gene matches: 4. Germline V gene sequence: CDR1 MNHEY, CDR2 SVGAGI. The CDR3 is CASSYSRGHDYGYTF. CDR3 bases: TGTGCCAGCAGTTACTCAAGGGGGCACGACTATGGCTACACCTTC.

As to this clonotype: A read error may produce the germline difference seen at one junction end. The CDR3 bases are TGTGCTAGCAGCTTGGTCCAGGAAGGAGATGAAAAACTGTTTTTT. It yields the protein CASSLVQEGDEKLFF. V gene TRBV7-7 combines with J gene TRBJ1-4; no clear D gene. The CDR3 extends over 15 amino acids. The germline gives CDR1 SSHAT, CDR2 FNYEAQ (reference sequence).

This clonotype was seen many times. This chain uses TRBV7-9 with TRBJ2-7; 8 bases map to TRBD2. V gave up 7 bases and J gave up 3 bases; unmatched junction bases: 8. This CDR3 contains 14 residues. Per the germline V gene, CDR1 is SEHNR and CDR2 is FQNEAQ (reference sequence). The CDR3 reads CASNPGGGDYEQYF. CDR3 in DNA: TGTGCCAGCAATCCGGGAGGGGGTGACTACGAGCAGTACTTC.

The table lists this clonotype with a few counts. This chain joins TRBV20-1 and TRBJ1-1; perhaps TRBD1 as D (5 bases). The CDR3 is 13 amino acids. Trimming removed 6 bases from V and 3 bases from J, with 14 bases in between. Germline CDR1 DFQATT, CDR2 SNEGSKA (reference sequence). CDR3 coding DNA: TGCAGTGCCCCCCTAGGGACCTACACTGAAGCTTTCTTT. Protein product: CSAPLGTYTEAFF.

This clonotype has ten or more counts. CDR3 bases: TGCAGTGCTAGTTTCGGGACAGGGTCCAATGAGCAGTTCTTC. It codes for CSASFGTGSNEQFF. The rearrangement joins TRBV20-1 to TRBJ2-1; TRBD1 aligns across 9 bases. The CDR3 contains 14 residues. Germline CDR1 and CDR2: DFQATT and SNEGSKA (reference sequence). V shed 3 bases and J 6 bases; nucleotides not matched to a gene: 6.

The chain has TRBV7-2 and TRBJ1-1, with D perhaps matching TRBD1 (5 bases). Germline V lookup: CDR1 SGHTA, CDR2 FQGNSA. The CDR3 covers 16 residues. The V end lost 1 base, the J end lost 4 bases, and 16 bases lay between the germline ends. CDR3 protein: CASSLVSGGPGTEAFF. For the CDR3, the DNA is TGTGCCAGCAGCTTAGTATCCGGGGGACCGGGCACTGAAGCTTTCTTT.

The J gene is TRBJ1-6, the V gene TRBV7-9; TRBD1 might be the D (5 bases). In germline, CDR1 is SEHNR, CDR2 FQNEAQ (reference sequence). The V end was cut by 7 bases, the J end by 10 bases, with 20 bases between. This CDR3 region has 15 residues. The chain's CDR3 is CASNPDGGGGSPLHF. The CDR3 DNA reads TGTGCCAGCAACCCGGACGGCGGGGGAGGGTCACCCCTCCACTTT.

This clonotype came up a few times. V gene TRBV6-6 combines with J gene TRBJ1-3; D is uncertain. V lost 0 bases and J 4 bases, leaving 16 bases between the germline ends. Germline V gene lookup returns CDR1 MNHNY and CDR2 SVGAGI (reference sequence). The CDR3 contains 17 residues. CDR3 sequence (DNA): TGTGCCAGCAGTTACTCGAATTCGGGTGTGGGGGGAAACACCATATATTTT. It encodes CASSYSNSGVGGNTIYF.

This clonotype was observed a single time. This chain links TRBV12-3 or TRBV12-4 with TRBJ1-1, with a weak D call TRBD1 (5 bases). CDR3 length: 15 amino acids. V shed 0 bases and J shed 5 bases, with 13 bases lying between them. Written as DNA, the CDR3 is TGTGCCAGCAGTTTAGCGGGGGATCCCAGAACTGAAGCTTTCTTT. Protein sequence: CASSLAGDPRTEAFF.

This clonotype showed up just a few times. V and J are TRBV2 and TRBJ1-6, with D possibly matching TRBD1 (6 bases). Per germline, CDR1 SNHLY and CDR2 FYNNEI. Between the trimmed V and J ends, which lost 4 bases and 6 bases, there was a span of 13 bases. There are 15 residues in the CDR3. The CDR3 nucleotides read TGTGCCAGCAGTGGGGGGGGGCGGAGTAATTCACCCCTCCACTTT. As protein: CASSGGGRSNSPLHF.

The chain couples TRBV5-5 to TRBJ1-5; unclear D gene. CDR1 is SGHKS and CDR2 is YYEKEE in the germline V gene (reference sequence). The CDR3 has 15 residues. Between the trimmed V and J ends, which lost 4 bases and 2 bases, there was a span of 13 bases. CDR3 bases: TGTGCCAGCAGCCCGACGGTGGCGGGCAATCAGCCCCAGCATTTT. This sequence encodes CASSPTVAGNQPQHF.

There are a few counts of this clonotype. V and J are TRBV4-3 and TRBJ2-5; TRBD2 aligns across 10 bases. Germline V gives CDR1 LGHNA, CDR2 YSLEER. CDR3 length: 15 residues. Germline trimming cut 4 bases from V and 0 bases from J; bases unmatched to any gene: 2. CDR3 sequence reads: CASSRLAGDQETQYF. The CDR3 coding sequence is TGCGCCAGCAGCCGGCTAGCGGGGGACCAAGAGACCCAGTACTTC.

This clonotype occurred a few times. V and J are TRBV7-2 and TRBJ1-5, with D hard to call. V lost 5 bases and J 0 bases, leaving 14 bases between the germline ends. CDR1 is SGHTA, CDR2 FQGNSA, per germline. The CDR3 has 16 amino acids. The CDR3 DNA reads TGTGCCAGCAGCCCCCTCCCATCTGATAGCAATCAGCCCCAGCATTTT. Translated, it gives CASSPLPSDSNQPQHF.

This clonotype came up a few times. The gene calls are TRBV6-5 and TRBJ2-7; D is ambiguous. The V gene's germline CDR1 is MNHEY and CDR2 SVGAGI. CDR3 size: 14 residues. Trimming pared 5 bases from V and 4 bases from J, leaving 15 bases between. The CDR3 DNA is TGTGCCAGCAGTCGTACCCGCCTCCCATACGAGCAGTACTTC. Amino acid sequence: CASSRTRLPYEQYF.

At least ten counts were recorded for this clonotype. The chain recombines TRBV27 with TRBJ2-5; D could derive from TRBD1 or TRBD2 (6 bases each). Trimming shortened V by 6 bases and J by 9 bases, and 20 bases separated the two germline ends. CDR3 length: 14 residues. From germline, CDR1 is MNHEY and CDR2 SMNVEV (reference sequence). As DNA, the CDR3 is TGTGCCAGCAGCCGAATTGGGCTTCGGGGGCCCCAGTACTTC. Protein: CASSRIGLRGPQYF.

The genes are TRBV7-2 and TRBJ2-3, with D unclear. The V and J ends lost 7 bases and 6 bases respectively, with 8 bases between them. The CDR3 totals 11 residues. CDR1 is SGHTA and CDR2 is FQGNSA in the germline V gene. This CDR3 reads CASTLIDTQYF. DNA of the CDR3: TGTGCCAGCACCCTCATTGATACGCAGTATTTT.

This clonotype was detected ten times or more. The chain employs TRBV28 and TRBJ1-2, with D uncertain. From germline, CDR1 is MDHEN and CDR2 SYDVKM. Trimming took off 5 bases at V and 0 bases at J, with 10 bases between the two ends. The CDR3 length is 14 residues. Here the CDR3 DNA reads TGTGCCAGCAGTCCCGCCCGGTCTAACTATGGCTACACCTTC. This encodes CASSPARSNYGYTF.

This clonotype has at least ten counts. V and J are TRBV7-2 and TRBJ1-5; TRBD1 matches at 7 bases. This CDR3 has 15 amino acids. The trim removed 5 bases at V and 3 bases at J, leaving 7 bases unmatched. In germline, CDR1 is SGHTA, CDR2 FQGNSA. The CDR3 DNA sequence: TGTGCCAGCAGCCTTGGACAGGTATTCAATCAGCCCCAGCATTTT. Its translation is CASSLGQVFNQPQHF.

In this sample, this clonotype turned up many times. The V call is TRBV9, the J call TRBJ2-7, with a weak D call TRBD1 (6 bases). Germline lookup yields CDR1 SGDLS and CDR2 YYNGEE. The V end was cut by 0 bases, the J end by 2 bases, with 9 bases between. The CDR3 covers 14 residues. CDR3 protein: CASSVEDSAYEQYF. In nucleotides, the CDR3 is TGTGCCAGCAGCGTAGAGGACAGCGCCTACGAGCAGTACTTC.

This clonotype was counted a few times. The chain carries TRBV2 and TRBJ2-3; TRBD2 matches 11 bases. Germline CDR1 and CDR2: SNHLY and FYNNEI. With 8 bases clipped from V and 0 bases from J, the junction kept 7 bases outside the gene matches. The CDR3 contains 16 residues. In DNA, the CDR3 is TGTGCCAGCTCCTTTAGCGGGGGGGAAAGCACAGATACGCAGTATTTT. Translated: CASSFSGGESTDTQYF.

This clonotype was detected ten times or more. The chain has TRBV6-2 or TRBV6-3 and TRBJ2-7; 9 bases align to TRBD1. The CDR3 totals 14 residues. Germline lookup yields CDR1 MNHEY and CDR2 SVGEGT. The ends lost 6 bases at V and 2 bases at J; junction bases unmatched: 5. The CDR3 spells CASSSGQGPYEQYF. DNA of the CDR3: TGTGCCAGCAGCAGCGGACAGGGGCCCTACGAGCAGTACTTC.

This chain connects TRBV27 to TRBJ1-5; no definite D call. V lost 11 bases and J lost 3, with 17 bases in between. CDR3 length: 14 residues. Germline V gene sequence: CDR1 MNHEY, CDR2 SMNVEV (reference sequence). This chain's CDR3 is CAGPERPYNQPQHF. DNA for the CDR3: TGTGCCGGCCCAGAGCGGCCCTACAATCAGCCCCAGCATTTT.

This clonotype was seen repeatedly, ten times or more. This chain connects TRBV27 to TRBJ2-7; either TRBD1 or TRBD2 may supply D (6 bases each). The CDR3 extends over 14 amino acids. Trimming took off 1 base at V and 3 bases at J, with 10 bases between the two ends. The germline V gene has CDR1 MNHEY and CDR2 SMNVEV (reference sequence). The CDR3 here is CASSLFGGRYEQYF. In DNA, the CDR3 is TGTGCCAGCAGTTTATTTGGGGGGCGCTACGAGCAGTACTTC.

This clonotype was recorded at least ten times. This rearrangement joins TRBV3-1 to TRBJ1-1; no clear D. Germline CDR1 LGHDT, CDR2 YNNKEL (reference sequence). The ends were cut back, 1 base at V and 6 bases at J, with 6 bases in the middle. The CDR3 runs 12 residues. CDR3 in DNA: TGTGCCAGCAGCCAAGGGGTTTCTGAAGCTTTCTTT. This gives the protein CASSQGVSEAFF.

This clonotype was seen many times. This rearrangement joins TRBV28 to TRBJ2-7; the D gene is possibly TRBD1 (6 bases). Trimming pared 2 bases from V and 3 bases from J, leaving 20 bases between. The CDR3 has 17 residues. Germline-derived CDR1 and CDR2 are MDHEN and SYDVKM. In DNA, the CDR3 is TGTGCCAGCAGTTTAAACTCGAGACAGGCGTTACTCTACGAGCAGTACTTC. Protein: CASSLNSRQALLYEQYF. Using reference TRBV28 and TRBJ2-7 for the parts outside the CDR3, the full variable domain is DVKVTQSSRYLVKRTGEKVFLECVQDMDHENMFWYRQDPGLGLRLIYFSYDVKMKEKGDIPEGYSVSREKKERFSLILESASTNQTSMYLCASSLNSRQALLYEQYFGPGTRLTVT.

The chain carries TRBV7-2 and TRBJ1-1, with unresolved D. The CDR3 is 13 residues long. From germline, CDR1 is SGHTA and CDR2 FQGNSA. V was trimmed by 5 bases and J by 6 bases, leaving 13 bases between them. The CDR3 reads CASSPRRVSEAFF. Here the CDR3 DNA reads TGTGCCAGCAGCCCCCGTAGGGTGTCTGAAGCTTTCTTT. The complete variable domain, with remaining parts taken from reference TRBV7-2 and TRBJ1-1, reads GAGVSQSPSNKVTEKGKDVELRCDPISGHTALYWYRQSLGQGLEFLIYFQGNSAPDKSGLPSDRFSAERTGGSVSTLTIQRTQQEDSAVYLCASSPRRVSEAFFGQGTRLTVV.

J is TRBJ2-2 and V is TRBV3-1; TRBD2 aligns across 11 bases. CDR3 length: 18 amino acids. V shed 3 bases and J 1 base; nucleotides not matched to a gene: 7. CDR1 and CDR2 from the germline V gene are LGHDT and YNNKEL (reference sequence). The DNA for the CDR3 is TGTGCCAGCAGCCACTACGGACTAGCGGGTGAGAACACCGGGGAGCTGTTTTTT. Amino acids: CASSHYGLAGENTGELFF.

This clonotype was counted at least ten times. The chain joins TRBV12-3 or TRBV12-4 to TRBJ1-3; 11 bases line up with TRBD1. There are 15 residues in the CDR3. J gave up 3 bases and V 6 bases, and 4 bases lay outside the gene matches. CDR3 residues: CASSWTGGFGNTIYF. The CDR3, as DNA: TGTGCCAGCAGCTGGACAGGGGGCTTTGGAAACACCATATATTTT.

This clonotype was detected many times. The CDR3 protein is CASSYTETGPGELFF. The CDR3 DNA reads as TGTGCCAGCAGTTACACAGAGACAGGGCCCGGGGAGCTGTTTTTT. The J gene is TRBJ2-2, the V gene TRBV6-2 or TRBV6-3, with 7 bases lining up with TRBD1. J gave up 6 bases and V 2 bases, and 6 bases lay outside the gene matches. CDR1 is MNHEY, CDR2 SVGEGT, per germline. There are 15 residues in the CDR3.

The chain has TRBV12-3 or TRBV12-4 and TRBJ1-2; D is unresolved. The CDR3 has 15 residues. V lost 5 bases to trimming and J lost 5 bases, with 18 bases between them. The DNA for the CDR3 is TGTGCCAGCAGTCCCCTTGATGGTGTTGGGTATGGCTACACCTTC. Translation: CASSPLDGVGYGYTF.

This clonotype was counted only a few times. The chain is built from TRBV2 and TRBJ2-7; 8 bases agree with TRBD1. Germline V gene lookup returns CDR1 SNHLY and CDR2 FYNNEI. The CDR3 contains 12 residues. V trimming: 10 bases; J trimming: 3 bases; junction bases outside the gene matches: 5. CDR3 nucleotides: TGTGCCACAGGACAGGGCCTCTACGAGCAGTACTTC. Protein: CATGQGLYEQYF.